The 23 T cell receptor beta chains given below trace back to one sample, sequenced in a study of blood T cell repertoires in COVID-19. Method: immunoSEQ multiplex PCR; TCRdb's copy keeps in-frame clones and lacks some. The table shows approximately 40,000 clones, with about 85% occurring only once. Source material: peripheral blood. These TCRs come from a man aged 55 to 70 with COVID-19, enrolled during active disease.

This sequence joins TRBV5-1 and TRBJ1-1; 9 positions match TRBD1. This CDR3 is 16 amino acids long. Germline loops: CDR1 SGHRS, CDR2 YFSETQ. V lost 0 bases to trimming and J lost 1 base; unmatched junction nucleotides: 4. CDR3 sequence (DNA): TGCGCCAGCAGCTTGGTTACAGGGGGCCGGAACACTGAAGCTTTCTTT. It codes for CASSLVTGGRNTEAFF.

The chain joins TRBV7-6 to TRBJ2-7; 7 bases map to TRBD1. The trim removed 2 bases at V and 2 bases at J, leaving 9 bases unmatched. Germline CDR1 is SGHVS and CDR2 is FNYEAQ. This CDR3 is 16 amino acids long. CDR3 nucleotide sequence: TGTGCCAGCAGCTTAACCACGGGGCAGGGGGCCTACGAGCAGTACTTC. Amino acid sequence: CASSLTTGQGAYEQYF.

V is TRBV19 and J is TRBJ2-3; TRBD2 matches 12 bases. Germline V CDR1 and CDR2: LNHDA, SQIVND (reference sequence). V was pared by 3 bases and J by 0 bases, with 7 bases of the junction left unmatched. The CDR3 runs 18 residues. CDR3 amino acids: CASSISRLAGASTDTQYF. In nucleotides, the CDR3 is TGTGCCAGTAGTATCAGTCGACTAGCGGGAGCTAGCACAGATACGCAGTATTTT.

This clone was picked up one time. This chain uses TRBV2 with TRBJ2-5; TRBD2 aligns across 12 bases. V lost 7 bases, J lost 5 bases, and 11 bases stayed unmatched. CDR1 SNHLY and CDR2 FYNNEI come from the germline V gene. The CDR3 runs 16 residues. The CDR3 reads CASTGLAGTQGETQYF. CDR3 sequence (DNA): TGTGCCAGCACCGGACTAGCGGGAACCCAGGGGGAGACCCAGTACTTC.

The CDR3 sequence: CAISIDRGTQYF. The CDR3 region has the DNA TGTGCCATCAGTATAGACAGGGGGACCCAGTACTTC. The chain uses TRBV10-3 and TRBJ2-5, with 8 bases aligning to TRBD1. Germline V gene sequence: CDR1 ENHRY, CDR2 SYGVKD. CDR3 size: 12 residues. V shed 5 bases and J 7 bases; nucleotides not matched to a gene: 3.

This rearrangement joins TRBV30 to TRBJ1-4, with D perhaps TRBD1 (6 bases). CDR1 is GTSNPN, CDR2 SVGIG, per germline (reference sequence). The CDR3 totals 12 residues. Trimming cost V 2 bases and J 8 bases, with 9 bases left between them. As DNA, the CDR3 is TGTGCCTGGAGTAGGGGGAGCGAAAAACTGTTTTTT. It translates to CAWSRGSEKLFF. The whole variable domain, remainder taken from reference TRBV30 and TRBJ1-4, is SQTIHQWPATLVQPVGSPLSLECTVEGTSNPNLYWYRQAAGRGLQLLFYSVGIGQISSEVPQNLSASRPQDRQFILSSKKLLLSDSGFYLCAWSRGSEKLFFGSGTQLSVL.

The chain combines TRBV3-1 (or the pseudogene TRBV3-2) with TRBJ2-5; 9 positions agree with TRBD1. The V gene's germline CDR1 is LGHDT and CDR2 YNNKEL (reference sequence). This CDR3 region has 16 residues. V lost 0 bases to trimming and J lost 3 bases; unmatched junction nucleotides: 5. This CDR3 is CASSQDPGQGKETQYF. CDR3 nucleotide sequence: TGTGCCAGCAGCCAAGACCCCGGACAGGGGAAAGAGACCCAGTACTTC.

The chain uses TRBV9 and TRBJ2-5; 13 nucleotides match TRBD2. The germline gives CDR1 SGDLS, CDR2 YYNGEE. The V segment lost 3 bases and the J segment 2 bases; nucleotides outside the gene matches: 7. The CDR3 runs to 17 residues. The CDR3 reads CASSGVGTSGAQETQYF. In DNA form, the CDR3 reads TGTGCCAGCAGCGGCGTCGGGACTAGCGGGGCTCAAGAGACCCAGTACTTC. Combining the CDR3 with reference TRBV9 and TRBJ2-5 gives the whole variable domain DSGVTQTPKHLITATGQRVTLRCSPRSGDLSVYWYQQSLDQGLQFLIQYYNGEERAKGNILERFSAQQFPDLHSELNLSSLELGDSALYFCASSGVGTSGAQETQYFGPGTRLLVL.

This chain uses TRBV30 with TRBJ2-4; D not resolved. From germline, CDR1 is GTSNPN and CDR2 SVGIG (reference sequence). The CDR3 runs 16 residues. Trimming removed 4 bases at V and 2 bases at J, with 18 bases between. DNA of the CDR3: TGTGCCTGGAATGGTAGGAGTTCCTTTTCCAAAAACATTCAGTACTTC. Protein product: CAWNGRSSFSKNIQYF.

The chain combines TRBV5-1 with TRBJ1-1; D is perhaps TRBD1 (5 bases). Germline V lookup: CDR1 SGHRS, CDR2 YFSETQ. The V gene lost 7 bases and the J gene lost 1 base, with 11 bases spanning the gap. The CDR3 runs 13 residues. The CDR3 region is CASSDRTNTEAFF. CDR3 nucleotides: TGCGCCAGCTCAGACAGAACGAACACTGAAGCTTTCTTT.

The chain combines TRBV11-2 with TRBJ1-6, with TRBD1 as a possible D gene (6 bases). V lost 3 bases and J 10 bases, leaving 13 bases between the germline ends. The germline gives CDR1 SGHAT, CDR2 FQNNGV. The CDR3 consists of 14 residues. The CDR3 coding sequence is TGTGCCAGCAGCTTGACAGGTTTGAACTCACCCCTCCACTTT. Translating gives CASSLTGLNSPLHF.

The chain has TRBV19 and TRBJ2-1; D possibly corresponds to TRBD1 (6 bases). Between the trimmed V and J ends, which lost 8 bases and 6 bases, there was a span of 14 bases. The germline V gene has CDR1 LNHDA and CDR2 SQIVND (reference sequence). CDR3 length: 13 amino acids. The DNA of the CDR3 is TGTGCCAGTGATAGGGGGTTGGGCAATGAGCAGTTCTTC. Protein product: CASDRGLGNEQFF.

This clone is labeled as large. The chain links TRBV4-1 to TRBJ2-7; 8 nucleotides align to TRBD2. Trimming took 0 bases from V and 1 from J; bases not matched to a gene: 11. Germline-derived CDR1 and CDR2 are MGHRA and YSYEKL. CDR3 size: 18 residues. The CDR3 loop reads CASSQEVGLAGRSYEQYF. DNA for the CDR3: TGCGCCAGCAGCCAAGAGGTGGGTCTAGCGGGCAGGTCCTACGAGCAGTACTTC.

The chain couples TRBV3-1 (or the pseudogene TRBV3-2) to TRBJ1-6; weak D call: TRBD1 (5 bases). CDR3 length: 14 residues. Germline assignment: CDR1 LGHDT and CDR2 YNNKEL (reference sequence). Trimming removed 1 base at V and 7 bases at J, with 8 bases between. The CDR3 nucleotides are TGTGCCAGCAGCCAAGGACAGCTCAATTCACCCCTCCACTTT. Encoded protein: CASSQGQLNSPLHF.

CDR3 region: CASSPQPGTGVGGAFF. The CDR3 nucleotides are TGCGCCAGCAGCCCGCAACCCGGGACAGGGGTTGGAGGGGCTTTCTTT. The gene calls are TRBV5-1 and TRBJ1-1; 10 nucleotides line up with TRBD1. This CDR3 has 16 amino acids. Losses at the gene ends were 4 bases for V and 11 bases for J; bases not matched to a gene: 17. Germline CDR1 reads SGHRS; CDR2 reads YFSETQ.

This clone showed up just once. The gene calls are TRBV9 and TRBJ2-5; perhaps TRBD2 as D (6 bases). Trimming removed 0 bases at V and 5 bases at J, with 20 bases between. Germline loops: CDR1 SGDLS, CDR2 YYNGEE. This CDR3 contains 17 residues. CDR3 sequence reads: CASSVALGGIVGETQYF. The CDR3 bases are TGTGCCAGCAGCGTAGCTCTAGGCGGGATAGTCGGGGAGACCCAGTACTTC.

The chain is built from TRBV6-5 and TRBJ2-7; the match to TRBD1 covers 10 bases. CDR1 MNHEY and CDR2 SVGAGI come from the germline V gene. The J segment lost 4 bases and the V segment lost 0 bases, leaving 3 bases of the junction unmatched. This CDR3 comprises 15 residues. The DNA for the CDR3 is TGTGCCAGCAGTTACTCGGGGACAGGGGATTACGAGCAGTACTTC. Its translation is CASSYSGTGDYEQYF.

The genes are TRBV14 and TRBJ1-4; D unresolved. Per the germline V gene, CDR1 is SGHDN and CDR2 is FVKESK. The V end was cut by 3 bases, the J end by 7 bases, with 9 bases between. The CDR3 covers 13 residues. The CDR3 reads CASSQRRGEKLFF. CDR3 bases: TGTGCCAGCAGCCAGAGGAGAGGTGAAAAACTGTTTTTT.

This chain links TRBV4-1 with TRBJ2-7; TRBD2 might be the D (5 bases). Trimming took off 0 bases at V and 2 bases at J, with 11 bases between the two ends. CDR1 is MGHRA, CDR2 YSYEKL, per germline. The CDR3 is 15 residues long. CDR3: CASSQDPAGTYEQYF. CDR3 bases: TGCGCCAGCAGCCAAGATCCGGCGGGTACCTACGAGCAGTACTTC.

In its sample, this clone was seen a few times. The genes are TRBV19 and TRBJ1-1; 7 bases are a match to TRBD1. Germline CDR1 and CDR2: LNHDA and SQIVND (reference sequence). The CDR3 contains 14 residues. After removal of 5 bases from V and 4 bases from J, the junction contained 7 bases not matched to a gene. The CDR3 loop reads CASSLQGVLTEAFF. The CDR3 DNA reads as TGTGCCAGTAGTCTTCAGGGGGTACTCACTGAAGCTTTCTTT.

The J gene is TRBJ1-1, the V gene TRBV5-8; D is uncertain. The V gene's germline CDR1 is SGHTS and CDR2 YDEGEE. This CDR3 region has 15 residues. V dropped 0 bases and J dropped 0 bases, with 9 bases sitting between them. CDR3 nucleotide sequence: TGTGCCAGCAGCTTGGGGCAGGTGATGAACACTGAAGCTTTCTTT. Translation gives CASSLGQVMNTEAFF. The complete variable domain, with remaining parts taken from reference TRBV5-8 and TRBJ1-1, reads EAGVTQSPTHLIKTRGQQATLRCSPISGHTSVYWYQQALGLGLQFLLWYDEGEERNRGNFPPRFSGRQFPNYSSELNVNALELEDSALYLCASSLGQVMNTEAFFGQGTRLTVV.

The V gene is TRBV28, the J gene TRBJ1-2; D uncertain. V was trimmed by 5 bases and J by 6 bases, leaving 13 bases between them. The CDR3 runs 13 residues. Per the germline V gene, CDR1 is MDHEN and CDR2 is SYDVKM. In DNA form, the CDR3 reads TGTGCCAGCAGTCACGGTCCGAGGGATGGCTACACCTTC. Protein product: CASSHGPRDGYTF.

The chain's CDR3 is CASSRGNYGYTF. CDR3 DNA: TGTGCCAGCAGCAGGGGTAACTATGGCTACACCTTC. V usage is TRBV28 and J usage is TRBJ1-2, with TRBD1 as a possible D gene (6 bases). This CDR3 is built from 12 residues. Germline V gene lookup returns CDR1 MDHEN and CDR2 SYDVKM. Trimming removed 6 bases at V and 1 base at J, with 6 bases between.